This T cell receptor (beta chain) was sequenced for a study of blood T cell repertoires in COVID-19. Study at large: Both acute and convalescent COVID-19 samples were obtained from the United States, Italy and Spain.

This CDR3 contains 16 residues. V lost 4 bases, J lost 5 bases, and 9 bases stayed unmatched. CDR1 and CDR2 from the germline V gene are SGHRS and YFSETQ. This clone was detected only a few times. Produced via immunoSEQ multiplex PCR; TCRdb's table is partial and in-frame only. The sample holds 190,000 or so clones, 80% to 85% seen once. V usage is TRBV5-1 and J usage is TRBJ2-3, with 11 bases fitting TRBD2. This sequence was found in a middle-aged man who had recovered from COVID-19. Sequenced: PBMCs or T cells enriched from blood (not recorded which). CDR3 coding DNA: TGCGCCAGCAGCGGATTCCTAGCGGGGGGCGGAGATACGCAGTATTTT. Translated: CASSGFLAGGGDTQYF.